These 23 T cell receptor beta chains originate from one sample sequenced in a study of cytomegalovirus exposure and HLA in healthy donors (dated by TCRdb to about 2017). Library preparation was by the immunoSEQ multiplex PCR assay. Not all clones reach the TCRdb copy of this immuneACCESS table, which keeps in-frame sequences only. Checked studies attribute under half of the gap to unresolved V genes and leave the rest unexplained. In this sample the table shows about 110,000 clones, approximately 96% of which occur a single time. The ten top clones hold 0.67% of the sample. Sequenced sample: PBMCs. The receptors were gathered from a young woman in good health and CMV-seronegative.

The J gene is TRBJ1-5, the V gene TRBV6-5, with D perhaps matching TRBD1 (6 bases). V was trimmed by 5 bases and J by 4 bases, leaving 9 bases between them. The CDR3 spans 13 residues. The germline V gene encodes CDR1 MNHEY and CDR2 SVGAGI. The DNA for the CDR3 is TGTGCCAGCAGTAGAACAGGGAATCAGCCCCAGCATTTT. Protein sequence: CASSRTGNQPQHF.

The chain has TRBV9 and TRBJ2-5, with a tentative D call TRBD2 (6 bases). V gave up 6 bases and J gave up 1 base, with 19 bases separating them. Germline V lookup: CDR1 SGDLS, CDR2 YYNGEE. This CDR3 region has 16 residues. The DNA of the CDR3 is TGTGCCAGCACCCGGAAGGGGATTAGCGGCCAAGAGACCCAGTACTTC. This codes for CASTRKGISGQETQYF.

J is TRBJ2-2 and V is TRBV15, with D possibly TRBD2 on 6 matching bases. Trimming took off 3 bases at V and 2 bases at J, with 13 bases between the two ends. The germline V gene encodes CDR1 LNHNV and CDR2 YYDKDF (reference sequence). The CDR3 totals 16 residues. CDR3 in DNA: TGTGCCACCAGCAGGGGACCGGCGGGAAACACCGGGGAGCTGTTTTTT. It yields the protein CATSRGPAGNTGELFF.

This clone came up many times. CDR3: CASSYVRGGSNQPQHF. The CDR3 DNA reads TGTGCCAGCAGTTACGTCCGGGGTGGAAGCAATCAGCCCCAGCATTTT. The rearrangement links TRBV6-5 to TRBJ1-5; D gene uncertain. The CDR3 totals 16 residues. V was shortened by 2 bases and J by 1 base, with 12 bases between the two germline ends. Per the germline V gene, CDR1 is MNHEY and CDR2 is SVGAGI.

The rearrangement joins TRBV4-1 to TRBJ2-2; 10 bases fit TRBD2. The CDR3 extends over 17 amino acids. The germline CDR1 and CDR2 sequences are MGHRA and YSYEKL. The V segment lost 3 bases and the J segment 4 bases; nucleotides outside the gene matches: 8. The CDR3 reads CASSHYSGGIGTGELFF. CDR3 sequence (DNA): TGCGCCAGCAGCCATTATAGCGGGGGGATTGGCACCGGGGAGCTGTTTTTT.

The chain links TRBV11-3 to TRBJ1-6; 7 nucleotides agree with TRBD1. Germline-derived CDR1 and CDR2 are SGHNT and YENEEA. The CDR3 has 17 residues. V gave up 5 bases and J gave up 2 bases; unmatched junction bases: 9. The CDR3 loop is CASSPRRGQAYNSPLHF. Here the CDR3 DNA reads TGTGCCAGCAGCCCGCGAAGGGGGCAAGCCTATAATTCACCCCTCCACTTT.

The genes are TRBV23-1 and TRBJ2-1, with D maybe TRBD1 (6 bases). TRBV23-1 belongs to the ORF category, with a function that is uncertain. The CDR3 is 15 amino acids. Trimming left V 3 bases short and J 6 bases short, with 15 bases between. In DNA, the CDR3 is TGCGCCAGCAGTCAGGGGGCTGGGGGATCCAATGAGCAGTTCTTC. It translates to CASSQGAGGSNEQFF.

V and J are TRBV6-4 and TRBJ1-1; D gene ambiguous. Trimming took off 3 bases at V and 1 base at J, with 6 bases between the two ends. Germline V gene lookup returns CDR1 MRHNA and CDR2 SNTAGT. The length of the CDR3 is 13 residues. The CDR3 here is CASSETRNTEAFF. The DNA for the CDR3 is TGTGCCAGCAGTGAGACAAGGAACACTGAAGCTTTCTTT.

This clone came up once. The chain links TRBV15 to TRBJ1-1; the D is unclear. V was cut by 0 bases and J by 11 bases, with 16 bases left in between. The germline V gene encodes CDR1 LNHNV and CDR2 YYDKDF (reference sequence). The CDR3 consists of 14 residues. The CDR3 here is CATSRDGRNYLAFF. In DNA, the CDR3 is TGTGCCACCAGCAGAGATGGCAGAAACTACTTGGCTTTCTTT. The full variable domain, its missing parts supplied by reference TRBV15 and TRBJ1-1, is DAMVIQNPRYQVTQFGKPVTLSCSQTLNHNVMYWYQQKSSQAPKLLFHYYDKDFNNEADTPDNFQSRRPNTSFCFLDIRSPGLGDTAMYLCATSRDGRNYLAFFGQGTRLTVV.

CDR3 amino acids: CASSPEGGRRQPQHF. In DNA, the CDR3 is TGCGCCAGCAGCCCGGAGGGGGGGCGACGTCAGCCCCAGCATTTT. The chain carries TRBV5-1 and TRBJ1-5, with D maybe TRBD1 (6 bases). V lost 4 bases and J lost 6, with 17 bases in between. The V gene's germline CDR1 is SGHRS and CDR2 YFSETQ. This CDR3 spans 15 amino acids.

This clone was recorded once. Within the sample, other DNA sequences also encode this same CDR3. The V and J genes are TRBV6-6 and TRBJ2-7; no clear D. The length of the CDR3 is 11 residues. The V end was cut by 5 bases, the J end by 4 bases, with 6 bases between. In germline, CDR1 is MNHNY, CDR2 SVGAGI (reference sequence). CDR3 nucleotides: TGTGCCAGCAGTCCTCTATACGAGCAGTACTTC. It yields the protein CASSPLYEQYF.

The V gene is TRBV5-1, the J gene TRBJ1-1; TRBD1 aligns across 8 bases. Germline V lookup: CDR1 SGHRS, CDR2 YFSETQ. The CDR3 covers 16 residues. The trim removed 4 bases at V and 0 bases at J, leaving 8 bases unmatched. For the CDR3, the DNA is TGCGCCAGCAGCCCCGGGACAGGTCGTTTGAACACTGAAGCTTTCTTT. Translation: CASSPGTGRLNTEAFF.

The chain has TRBV6-6 and TRBJ1-5, with D hard to call. The CDR3 runs to 13 residues. With 0 bases removed from V and 4 bases from J, the gap between germline ends came to 4 bases. The germline V gene encodes CDR1 MNHNY and CDR2 SVGAGI (reference sequence). In DNA, the CDR3 is TGTGCCAGCAGTTACTCCTTAAATCAGCCCCAGCATTTT. Its translation is CASSYSLNQPQHF.

This clone has just one count. V is TRBV27 and J is TRBJ2-1, with 8 bases that match TRBD2. CDR3 length equals 15 residues. V gave up 2 bases and J gave up 7 bases; unmatched junction bases: 7. Germline loops: CDR1 MNHEY, CDR2 SMNVEV (reference sequence). CDR3 region: CASSLGLAGLNEQFF. The CDR3 nucleotides are TGTGCCAGCAGTTTAGGGCTAGCGGGTTTGAATGAGCAGTTCTTC.

The J gene is TRBJ1-2, the V gene TRBV5-6; 7 bases match TRBD1. Germline V gene lookup returns CDR1 SGHDT and CDR2 YYEEEE. The V and J ends lost 2 bases and 4 bases, in that order; junction bases with no gene match: 5. This CDR3 has 14 residues. The CDR3 loop reads CASSFRGGPYGYTF. The CDR3 DNA follows: TGTGCCAGCAGCTTTAGAGGGGGCCCCTATGGCTACACCTTC.

The V gene is TRBV18, the J gene TRBJ2-1; 7 bases line up with TRBD2. CDR1 is KGHSH, CDR2 LQKENI, per germline. The CDR3 totals 12 residues. V lost 1 base and J lost 10; bases outside the gene matches: 1. The CDR3 nucleotides are TGTGCCAGCTCACCACGGGAGGGCGAGCAGTTCTTC. This codes for CASSPREGEQFF.

The chain has TRBV4-1 and TRBJ1-6; no reliable D call. Germline V CDR1 and CDR2: MGHRA, YSYEKL. The V end lost 1 base, the J end lost 7 bases, and 14 bases lay between the germline ends. The CDR3 totals 16 residues. For the CDR3, the DNA is TGCGCCAGCAGCCAAGGGTTGTGGCAGTTCAATTCACCCCTCCACTTT. Its translation: CASSQGLWQFNSPLHF.

V and J are TRBV5-4 and TRBJ2-5, with TRBD2 identical over 8 bases. The CDR3 covers 17 residues. Germline loops: CDR1 SGHNT, CDR2 YYREEE (reference sequence). Trimming took 5 bases from V and 5 from J; bases not matched to a gene: 17. The CDR3 DNA is TGTGCCAGCAGATCGACGACGGGGGGGGGCGTCGGGGAGACCCAGTACTTC. This sequence encodes CASRSTTGGGVGETQYF.

This chain links TRBV15 with TRBJ2-1; TRBD2 matches 8 bases. The junction had 7 bases not matched to a gene; V was cut back by 0 bases and J by 6 bases. This CDR3 has 16 residues. Germline assignment: CDR1 LNHNV and CDR2 YYDKDF (reference sequence). Here the CDR3 DNA reads TGTGCCACCAGCAGAGACTTATCGGGGGGGTTCAATGAGCAGTTCTTC. It translates to CATSRDLSGGFNEQFF.

This sequence joins TRBV29-1 and TRBJ2-1; a possible D gene is TRBD2 (6 bases). The CDR3 contains 15 residues. The ends were cut back, 7 bases at V and 0 bases at J, with 16 bases in the middle. CDR1 is SQVTM and CDR2 is ANQGSEA in the germline V gene. In DNA, the CDR3 is TGCAGCGGATCCCGGGGGTCCGCCTCCTACAATGAGCAGTTCTTC. It codes for CSGSRGSASYNEQFF.

The chain is built from TRBV2 and TRBJ2-7; D gene uncertain. V was pared by 5 bases and J by 0 bases, with 8 bases between. From germline, CDR1 is SNHLY and CDR2 FYNNEI. The CDR3 is made up of 13 amino acids. This CDR3 reads CASSIAHSYEQYF. Written as DNA, the CDR3 is TGTGCCAGCAGTATTGCGCACTCCTACGAGCAGTACTTC.

The rearrangement links TRBV7-9 to TRBJ1-4, with a tentative D call TRBD1 (5 bases). The CDR3 is 14 amino acids. The germline V gene has CDR1 SEHNR and CDR2 FQNEAQ (reference sequence). Trimming removed 3 bases from V and 7 bases from J, with 12 bases in between. The CDR3 nucleotides are TGTGCCAGCAGCTTCGGGGGGAGTGGTGAAAAACTGTTTTTT. Translation: CASSFGGSGEKLFF.

The CDR3 DNA reads as TGTGCCTGTAAAAAGGGGGCCACTGAAGCTTTCTTT. This gives the protein CACKKGATEAFF. The rearrangement uses TRBV30 and TRBJ1-1, with 7 bases lining up with TRBD1. Unmatched junction bases numbered 5, after V lost 6 bases and J lost 4 bases. The CDR3 runs 12 residues. The germline V gene has CDR1 GTSNPN and CDR2 SVGIG (reference sequence).